This T cell receptor beta chain comes out of a study of memory CD4+ T cells and cytomegalovirus serostatus. For the study at large: Healthy Belgian adult donors included about nine CMV-positive and 24 CMV-negative people. Broader study findings: Repertoires predicted CMV serostatus with median bootstrapped AUC of approximately 0.94.

As handled by the study authors: Out-of-frame sequences were removed, leaving 2 million to 2.5 million distinct TCRbeta sequences. Assay used: immunoSEQ multiplex PCR; TCRdb lists only in-frame clones, some missing. V and J calls and clone size are given by that table; D and trimming were obtained from the DNA. The repertoire holds around 76,000 clones, with around 80% as singletons. This CDR3 is built from 16 residues. The ends lost 2 bases at V and 3 bases at J; junction bases unmatched: 7. CDR1 is SNHLY and CDR2 is FYNNEI in the germline V gene. Single viable CD3+CD4+CD8-CD45RO+ cells were sorted as the memory CD4+ T cells. Total CD4+ T cells were enriched by CD4 positive selection. This clone came up a few times. Its cognate antigen is unknown.

The clonotype was recovered from an adult in good health and CMV-seropositive. Sequencing used memory CD4+ T cells from blood. V and J are TRBV2 and TRBJ2-3; the match to TRBD2 covers 8 bases. CDR3 nucleotides: TGTGCCAGCAGTGAACTCCTCGGGGGGGGGACAGATACGCAGTATTTT. The encoded protein is CASSELLGGGTDTQYF.